A single sample is the source of the 20 T cell receptor beta chains below, sequenced in a study of T cells in Graves' hyperthyroidism and ophthalmopathy. Researchers amplified the TCR beta CDR3 regions from RNA transcripts. TCR CDR3 underwent first-round RT-PCR with the HTBI primer set. TCRdb passed the multiplex PCR reads through MiXCR, listing each CDR3 protein once. In the table there are 340,000 or so distinct CDR3 sequences, over 15% of which are singletons. Sequencing was performed on blood. These receptors were obtained from a man younger than 45 with Graves' hyperthyroidism.

This clonotype was detected many times. The chain couples TRBV28 to TRBJ2-3, with 10 bases fitting TRBD2. CDR1 and CDR2 from the germline V gene are MDHEN and SYDVKM. The CDR3 consists of 14 residues. V was clipped by 4 bases and J by 5 bases; unmatched bases: 3. The CDR3, as DNA: TGTGCCAGCAGTTCCCCTAGCGGGAGAGATACGCAGTATTTT. Translated, it gives CASSSPSGRDTQYF.

The chain combines TRBV18 with TRBJ1-2; 7 nucleotides line up with TRBD1. This CDR3 spans 16 amino acids. In germline, CDR1 is KGHSH, CDR2 LQKENI. With 3 bases clipped from V and 4 bases from J, the junction kept 11 bases outside the gene matches. CDR3 sequence (DNA): TGTGCCAGCTCACCCCAAAAACAGGGGACCTTCTATGGCTACACCTTC. Translated, it gives CASSPQKQGTFYGYTF.

The rearrangement joins TRBV13 to TRBJ2-3; the D is unclear. V was cut by 5 bases and J by 0 bases, with 24 bases left in between. This CDR3 region has 19 residues. CDR1 is PRHDT, CDR2 FYEKMQ, per germline (reference sequence). DNA of the CDR3: TGTGCCAGCAGCCCCCCCCGGACCGCTGCTTCTGAAAGCACAGATACGCAGTATTTT. It codes for CASSPPRTAASESTDTQYF.

This clonotype has more than one count but fewer than ten. A single base separates this from a much larger clone, so it may be a read error. The rearrangement joins TRBV11-2 to TRBJ2-7; D is possibly TRBD2 (5 bases). The V end lost 5 bases, the J end lost 5 bases, and 19 bases lay between the germline ends. There are 15 residues in the CDR3. Germline V gene lookup returns CDR1 SGHAT and CDR2 FQNNGV. CDR3 sequence: CASSAGRGIGHEQYF. DNA of the CDR3: TGTGCCAGCAGCGCTGGCCGGGGAATCGGACACGAGCAGTACTTC.

This clonotype has at least ten counts. The chain joins TRBV24-1 to TRBJ2-7; 12 positions agree with TRBD2. Germline CDR1 reads KGHDR; CDR2 reads SFDVKD. The CDR3 consists of 15 residues. V shed 4 bases, J shed 4 bases, and the junction held 4 bases outside the gene matches. CDR3 sequence: CATSETTSGRYEQYF. The CDR3 DNA sequence: TGTGCCACCAGTGAAACCACTAGCGGGAGGTACGAGCAGTACTTC.

This clonotype was detected many times. The chain joins TRBV7-9 to TRBJ2-7, with TRBD1 identical over 10 bases. This CDR3 contains 14 residues. The germline V gene encodes CDR1 SEHNR and CDR2 FQNEAQ (reference sequence). The V gene end was trimmed by 5 bases and the J gene end by 7 bases; junction bases not matched to a gene: 8. The CDR3 region is CASSPPGQGWEQYF. For the CDR3, the DNA is TGTGCCAGCAGCCCCCCGGGACAGGGGTGGGAGCAGTACTTC.

This clonotype was found many times. The V call is TRBV30, the J call TRBJ2-7; 7 bases line up with TRBD2. This CDR3 has 13 amino acids. Germline CDR1 is GTSNPN and CDR2 is SVGIG (reference sequence). CDR3 sequence (DNA): TGTGCTTATACCGGGGACTATTCCTACGAGCAGTACTTC. Translation: CAYTGDYSYEQYF.

The chain couples TRBV6-5 to TRBJ2-3; D is uncertain. This CDR3 has 15 amino acids. Germline V gene data show CDR1 as MNHEY and CDR2 as SVGAGI. V lost 2 bases and J 2 bases, leaving 11 bases between the germline ends. The CDR3 loop is CASSYGVGSTDTQYF. The CDR3 coding sequence is TGTGCCAGCAGTTACGGGGTGGGGTCCACAGATACGCAGTATTTT.

The sample holds many counts of this clonotype. The chain recombines TRBV7-2 with TRBJ2-3; D is uncertain. This CDR3 has 12 amino acids. The V end was cut by 5 bases, the J end by 4 bases, with 7 bases between. The V gene's germline CDR1 is SGHTA and CDR2 FQGNSA. DNA of the CDR3: TGTGCCAGCAGCCTTCCCTCAGATACGCAGTATTTT. Translating it yields CASSLPSDTQYF.

This clonotype showed up many times. The V call is TRBV2, the J call TRBJ2-1, with D possibly matching TRBD1 (5 bases). The CDR3 covers 13 residues. Germline loops: CDR1 SNHLY, CDR2 FYNNEI. V gave up 4 bases and J gave up 9 bases, with 13 bases separating them. The CDR3 is CASSAGLGFEQFF. CDR3 nucleotides: TGTGCCAGCAGTGCAGGGTTGGGTTTTGAGCAGTTCTTC.

This clonotype was observed at least ten times. The rearrangement links TRBV29-1 to TRBJ2-7, with D possibly TRBD2 on 5 matching bases. The CDR3 is made up of 13 amino acids. Trimming shortened V by 5 bases and J by 0 bases, and 11 bases separated the two germline ends. Germline V lookup: CDR1 SQVTM, CDR2 ANQGSEA. The CDR3 DNA is TGCAGCGTTTATGGGAGAAGCTCCTACGAGCAGTACTTC. Encoded protein: CSVYGRSSYEQYF.

At least ten counts were recorded for this clonotype. V gene TRBV20-1 combines with J gene TRBJ2-7, with unresolved D. Germline V gene sequence: CDR1 DFQATT, CDR2 SNEGSKA (reference sequence). The CDR3 is 15 amino acids. The ends were cut back, 4 bases at V and 0 bases at J, with 16 bases in the middle. The CDR3, as DNA: TGCAGTGCTACCCCCCCCCTAACCAGCTCCTACGAGCAGTACTTC. Its translation: CSATPPLTSSYEQYF.

In this sample, this clonotype turned up many times. As DNA, the CDR3 is TGCAGTGCTGGCCGACAGGGGTACGAGCAGTACTTC. This encodes CSAGRQGYEQYF. The chain couples TRBV20-1 to TRBJ2-7; 8 bases are shared with TRBD1. The germline V gene has CDR1 DFQATT and CDR2 SNEGSKA (reference sequence). CDR3 length: 12 amino acids. V lost 5 bases, J lost 4 bases, and 4 bases stayed unmatched.

In this sample, this clonotype turned up many times. The V gene is TRBV28, the J gene TRBJ2-1; D unresolved. The CDR3 has 11 residues. Germline V gives CDR1 MDHEN, CDR2 SYDVKM. Trimming pared 6 bases from V and 10 bases from J, leaving 10 bases between. DNA for the CDR3: TGTGCCAGCAGCCGCCCCGGGGAGCAGTTCTTC. Residues: CASSRPGEQFF.

This chain links TRBV6-2 or TRBV6-3 with TRBJ2-1; 10 bases are shared with TRBD2. With 7 bases clipped from V and 2 bases from J, the junction kept 11 bases outside the gene matches. The CDR3 is made up of 17 amino acids. Germline V gives CDR1 MNHEY, CDR2 SVGEGT. The CDR3 DNA sequence: TGTGCCAGCACCCCCCGCCTAGCGGGGGCCCCCTACAATGAGCAGTTCTTC. It specifies CASTPRLAGAPYNEQFF.

This clonotype turned up a few times. This chain links TRBV11-3 with TRBJ2-2, with TRBD1 identical over 11 bases. The CDR3 totals 15 residues. V was pared by 5 bases and J by 5 bases, with 4 bases of the junction left unmatched. Germline values: CDR1 SGHNT, CDR2 YENEEA. The CDR3 nucleotides are TGTGCCAGCAGCCGGGGACAGGGGGGAACCGGGGAGCTGTTTTTT. Translation gives CASSRGQGGTGELFF.

The J gene is TRBJ1-2, the V gene TRBV11-2; no definite D call. The V and J ends lost 7 bases and 3 bases respectively, with 15 bases between them. CDR3 length: 14 residues. Germline-derived CDR1 and CDR2 are SGHAT and FQNNGV. As DNA, the CDR3 is TGTGCCAGCATCCCGTTAGGGTACGACTATGGCTACACCTTC. Protein: CASIPLGYDYGYTF.

This clonotype was picked up a small number of times. This sequence joins TRBV7-2 and TRBJ2-1; 7 bases match TRBD1. The CDR3 is 17 residues long. V lost 2 bases to trimming and J lost 4 bases; unmatched junction nucleotides: 11. Per the germline V gene, CDR1 is SGHTA and CDR2 is FQGNSA. The CDR3 bases are TGTGCCAGCAGCTTAAGATCCCAGACAGGGCCTTACAATGAGCAGTTCTTC. Translating gives CASSLRSQTGPYNEQFF.

The chain has TRBV7-9 and TRBJ1-4; a possible D gene is TRBD1 (5 bases). The ends were cut back, 0 bases at V and 8 bases at J, with 10 bases in the middle. The CDR3 consists of 14 residues. The germline V gene has CDR1 SEHNR and CDR2 FQNEAQ (reference sequence). The CDR3 loop reads CASSLAGVGEKLFF. The CDR3, as DNA: TGTGCCAGCAGCTTAGCGGGGGTCGGAGAAAAACTGTTTTTT.

The CDR3 nucleotides are TGTGCCAGCAGTCGACAGGGAATGTACACTGAAGCTTTCTTT. Its protein product is CASSRQGMYTEAFF. V gene TRBV12-3 or TRBV12-4 combines with J gene TRBJ1-1, with 7 bases fitting TRBD1. Trimming took 5 bases from V and 3 from J; bases not matched to a gene: 6. This CDR3 spans 14 amino acids.